The T cell receptor beta chain described here comes from a study of T cell responses to AZD1222 COVID-19 vaccine. General study points: The study found Spike-specific TCR breadth and depth rose after two AZD1222 doses. Repertoire collection took place solely once the T cell response had peaked.

A word on this clone: Its specificity is unknown.

CDR3 size: 12 residues. V lost 5 bases and J 6 bases, leaving 7 bases between the germline ends. The table came from immunoSEQ multiplex PCR; TCRdb's copy has only in-frame clones and leaves some out. The sample holds 150,000 or so clones, 85% to 95% seen once. The sequences come from peripheral blood, collected on day 0 of AZD1222 vaccination. The chain joins TRBV12-3 or TRBV12-4 to TRBJ1-4; D unresolved. The source is an adult in good health. The CDR3 protein is CASSIGHEKLFF. The CDR3 DNA reads TGTGCCAGCAGTATAGGTCATGAAAAACTGTTTTTT.